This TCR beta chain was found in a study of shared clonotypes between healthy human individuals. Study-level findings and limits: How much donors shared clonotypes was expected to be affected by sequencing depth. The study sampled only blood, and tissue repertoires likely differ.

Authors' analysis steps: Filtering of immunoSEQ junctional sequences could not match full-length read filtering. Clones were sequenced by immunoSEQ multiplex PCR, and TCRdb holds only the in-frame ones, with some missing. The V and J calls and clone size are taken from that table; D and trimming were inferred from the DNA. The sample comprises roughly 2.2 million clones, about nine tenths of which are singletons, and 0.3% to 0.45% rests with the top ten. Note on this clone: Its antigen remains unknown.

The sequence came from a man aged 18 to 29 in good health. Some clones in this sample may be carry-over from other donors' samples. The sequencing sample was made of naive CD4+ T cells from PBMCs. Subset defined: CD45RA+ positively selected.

Here the CDR3 reads CASSVGSGSLYEQYF. The CDR3 DNA sequence: TGTGCCAGCAGCGTAGGATCCGGGAGTCTCTACGAGCAGTACTTC. The chain joins TRBV9 to TRBJ2-7; possible D gene TRBD2, 6 bases. Per germline, CDR1 SGDLS and CDR2 YYNGEE. V was clipped by 0 bases and J by 3 bases, with 13 bases between them. The CDR3 sequence is 15 residues long.